This T cell receptor beta chain emerged from a study of blood T cell repertoires in COVID-19. Background on the study: The United States, Italy and Spain were the sources of the acute and convalescent COVID-19 samples. Sample material is recorded as cDNA or gDNA derived from T cells, B-cell-depleted T cells, or PBMCs.

Clinical history as reported by participants underpinned cohort assignment. In the original analysis: Nucleated cell number was recorded as an estimate derived from reference gene primer amplification. Here immunoSEQ multiplex PCR was the method, and the copy in TCRdb shows in-frame clones only, minus some. D and trimming come from the DNA, and the V and J calls and clone size come from that table. The sample has about 210,000 clones, around 81% seen once. Germline V gives CDR1 MDHEN, CDR2 SYDVKM. Trimming pared 8 bases from V and 3 bases from J, leaving 20 bases between. This CDR3 region has 15 residues.

This clonotype was obtained from a woman aged 45 to 65 with acute COVID-19. The sample taken for sequencing was PBMCs or T cells enriched from blood (not recorded which). This chain links TRBV28 with TRBJ2-7; possible D gene TRBD2, 6 bases. The CDR3 reads CASARGGEGVYEQYF. DNA of the CDR3: TGTGCCAGCGCGCGGGGCGGGGAAGGAGTCTACGAGCAGTACTTC.